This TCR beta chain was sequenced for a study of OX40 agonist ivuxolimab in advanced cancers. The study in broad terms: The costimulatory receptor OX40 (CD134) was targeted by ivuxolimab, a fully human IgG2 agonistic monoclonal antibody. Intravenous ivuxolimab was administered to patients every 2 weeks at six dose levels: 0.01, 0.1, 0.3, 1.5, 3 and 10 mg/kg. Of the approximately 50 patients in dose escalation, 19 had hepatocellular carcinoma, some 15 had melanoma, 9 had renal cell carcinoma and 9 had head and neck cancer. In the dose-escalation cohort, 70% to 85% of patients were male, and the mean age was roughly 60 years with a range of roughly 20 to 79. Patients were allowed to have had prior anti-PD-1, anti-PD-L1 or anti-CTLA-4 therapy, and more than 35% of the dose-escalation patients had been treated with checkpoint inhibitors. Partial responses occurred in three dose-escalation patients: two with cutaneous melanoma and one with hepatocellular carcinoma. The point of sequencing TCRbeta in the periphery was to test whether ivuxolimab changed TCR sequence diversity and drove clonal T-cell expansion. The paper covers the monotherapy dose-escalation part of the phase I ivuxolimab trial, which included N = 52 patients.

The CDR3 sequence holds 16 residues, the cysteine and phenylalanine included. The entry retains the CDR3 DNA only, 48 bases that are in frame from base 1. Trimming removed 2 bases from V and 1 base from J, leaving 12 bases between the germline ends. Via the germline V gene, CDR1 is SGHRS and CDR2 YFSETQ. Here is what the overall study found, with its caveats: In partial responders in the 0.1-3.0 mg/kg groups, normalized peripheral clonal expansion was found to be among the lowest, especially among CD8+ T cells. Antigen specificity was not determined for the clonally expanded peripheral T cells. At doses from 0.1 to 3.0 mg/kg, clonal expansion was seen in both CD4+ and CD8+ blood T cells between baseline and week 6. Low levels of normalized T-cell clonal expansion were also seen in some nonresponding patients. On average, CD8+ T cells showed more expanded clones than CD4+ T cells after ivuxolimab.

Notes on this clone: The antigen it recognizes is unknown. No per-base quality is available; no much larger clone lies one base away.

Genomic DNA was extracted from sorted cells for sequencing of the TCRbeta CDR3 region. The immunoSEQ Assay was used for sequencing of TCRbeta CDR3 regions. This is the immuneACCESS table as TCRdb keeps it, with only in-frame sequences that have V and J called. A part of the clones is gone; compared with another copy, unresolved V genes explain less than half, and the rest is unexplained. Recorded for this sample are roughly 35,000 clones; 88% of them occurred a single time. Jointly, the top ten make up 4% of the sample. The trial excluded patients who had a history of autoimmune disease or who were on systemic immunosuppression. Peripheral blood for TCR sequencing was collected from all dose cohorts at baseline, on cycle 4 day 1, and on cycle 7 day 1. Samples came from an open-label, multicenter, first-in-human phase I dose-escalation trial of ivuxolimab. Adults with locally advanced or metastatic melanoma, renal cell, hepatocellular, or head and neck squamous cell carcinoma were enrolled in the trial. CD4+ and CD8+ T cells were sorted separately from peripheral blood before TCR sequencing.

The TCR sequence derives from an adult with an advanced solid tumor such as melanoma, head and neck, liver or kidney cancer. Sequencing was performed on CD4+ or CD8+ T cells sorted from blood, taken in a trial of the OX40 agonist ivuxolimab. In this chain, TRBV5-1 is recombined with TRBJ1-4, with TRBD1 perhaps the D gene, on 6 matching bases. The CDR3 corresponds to CASSFGPQGTNEKLFF. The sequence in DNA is TGCGCCAGCAGCTTCGGCCCACAGGGAACTAATGAAAAACTGTTTTTT.